A selection of T cell receptor beta chains follows, all from one sample in a study of regulatory T cells in long-lasting Graves disease. TCRdb independently ran MiXCR on the multiplex PCR reads; one entry per CDR3 protein. This table has 320,000 or so distinct CDR3 sequences, 15% to 20% appearing once. The source material was peripheral blood mononuclear cells (PBMCs), sampled at new diagnosis, from a patient treated with antithyroid drugs. These receptors were collected from a female donor with Graves disease. Both conserved end residues are trimmed from each CDR3. Fields, in order: V gene, J gene, CDR3 length, CDR3 protein.

v_call: TRBV10-3; j_call: TRBJ1-1; cdr3_length: 11; cdr3_aa: AIRSNRDTEAF
v_call: TRBV12-3/TRBV12-4; j_call: TRBJ2-3; cdr3_length: 10; cdr3_aa: ATGQVTDTQY
v_call: TRBV20-1; j_call: TRBJ1-6; cdr3_length: 12; cdr3_aa: SATHGQGGSPLH
v_call: TRBV5-1; j_call: TRBJ1-1; cdr3_length: 16; cdr3_aa: ASSLAVFSRQVNTEAF
v_call: TRBV6-1; j_call: TRBJ2-3; cdr3_length: 12; cdr3_aa: ASIGDSGADTQY
v_call: TRBV6-2/TRBV6-3; j_call: TRBJ1-1; cdr3_length: 13; cdr3_aa: ASRDRGRMNTEAF
v_call: TRBV13; j_call: TRBJ2-3; cdr3_length: 18; cdr3_aa: ASSHLSGTGGVSSTDTQY
v_call: TRBV5-1; j_call: TRBJ2-1; cdr3_length: 16; cdr3_aa: ASSLVLAGGSTYNEQF
v_call: TRBV10-3; j_call: TRBJ2-7; cdr3_length: 16; cdr3_aa: AISEGFTGAGGPHEQY
v_call: TRBV6-9; j_call: TRBJ2-2; cdr3_length: 9; cdr3_aa: ASSYSPELF
v_call: TRBV29-1; j_call: TRBJ1-1; cdr3_length: 13; cdr3_aa: SVDPGRGTNTEAF
v_call: TRBV6-5; j_call: TRBJ1-2; cdr3_length: 11; cdr3_aa: ASSSGSAVGYT
v_call: TRBV27; j_call: TRBJ1-1; cdr3_length: 13; cdr3_aa: ASSHSRQGSGEAF
v_call: TRBV20-1; j_call: TRBJ2-3; cdr3_length: 12; cdr3_aa: SAILAGGPVTQY
v_call: TRBV12-3/TRBV12-4; j_call: TRBJ2-7; cdr3_length: 11; cdr3_aa: ASSFQEVHEQY
v_call: TRBV6-5; j_call: TRBJ2-1; cdr3_length: 14; cdr3_aa: ASSLGGAKLYNEQF
v_call: TRBV10-2; j_call: TRBJ1-1; cdr3_length: 8; cdr3_aa: ASRGTEAF
v_call: TRBV24-1; j_call: TRBJ2-2; cdr3_length: 12; cdr3_aa: ATSEPGTTGELF
v_call: TRBV19; j_call: TRBJ2-2; cdr3_length: 16; cdr3_aa: ASSIRGRLGAGTGELF
v_call: TRBV5-5; j_call: TRBJ1-1; cdr3_length: 14; cdr3_aa: ASSLAAGAWVTEAF
v_call: TRBV20-1; j_call: TRBJ2-4; cdr3_length: 12; cdr3_aa: SAREVAGINIQY
v_call: TRBV28; j_call: TRBJ1-5; cdr3_length: 11; cdr3_aa: ASIDTSNQPQH
v_call: TRBV27; j_call: TRBJ2-3; cdr3_length: 13; cdr3_aa: ASSRTGTAGDTQY
v_call: TRBV7-2; j_call: TRBJ2-1; cdr3_length: 16; cdr3_aa: ASSFRLLAGGHYNEQF
v_call: TRBV9; j_call: TRBJ2-1; cdr3_length: 12; cdr3_aa: ASSGTGEPNEQF
v_call: TRBV11-2; j_call: TRBJ2-5; cdr3_length: 14; cdr3_aa: ASSSTSGSSAETQY
v_call: TRBV6-5; j_call: TRBJ1-5; cdr3_length: 13; cdr3_aa: ASSLTGSDNQPQH
v_call: TRBV12-3/TRBV12-4; j_call: TRBJ2-3; cdr3_length: 13; cdr3_aa: ASSKLGTETDTQY
v_call: TRBV27; j_call: TRBJ2-7; cdr3_length: 11; cdr3_aa: ASSLNRAYEQY
v_call: TRBV3-1; j_call: TRBJ2-1; cdr3_length: 13; cdr3_aa: ASSPGTRTYNEQF